This T cell receptor beta chain was retrieved from a study of CD8 T cells in ankylosing spondylitis. This clonotype has at least ten counts. Its antigen remains unidentified. Study-level findings and limits: Fewer than ten highly homologous variants made up a TCR beta motif that seemed to typify ankylosing spondylitis blood.

Libraries of TCR beta came from quantitative 5'-RACE with molecular barcodes. In TCRdb, the 5' RACE reads were re-called with MiXCR into one record per CDR3 protein. The sample has 150,000 to 200,000 distinct CDR3 sequences, around a sixth seen once. The CDR3 has 18 residues. After removal of 5 bases from V and 5 bases from J, the junction contained 16 bases not matched to a gene. This clonotype was sampled from a male donor aged 10-30 years with ankylosing spondylitis or in good health (not recorded which). The chain carries TRBV12-3 or TRBV12-4 and TRBJ2-1, with 9 bases identical to TRBD2. The sequenced sample consisted of blood, either unsorted or a sorted T cell fraction (not recorded which). Here the CDR3 DNA reads TGTGCCAGCAGTCCCCTGTTGGTGAGCGGGAGGACTCACAATGAGCAGTTCTTC. Translation: CASSPLLVSGRTHNEQFF.